This TCR beta chain stems from a study of cytomegalovirus exposure and HLA in healthy donors. Study-wide context: The 130 or so validation repertoires used a platform that matched the one used for the 600 to 750 first-cohort repertoires, as a later analysis reported. The study, taken as a whole, reports: The tendency of first-cohort TCR clusters to co-occur in the roughly 130 validation repertoires emerged from a later analysis. It was confirmed in vitro that a few of the CMV-associated chains were specific for CMV antigens.

Clones were sequenced by immunoSEQ multiplex PCR, and TCRdb holds only the in-frame ones, with some missing. Here the sample spans 120,000 or so clones, about 91% being singletons. As concerns this clone: The target antigen is unknown.

Per the germline V gene, CDR1 is SGHDT and CDR2 is YYEEEE. The CDR3 consists of 16 residues. J was trimmed by 0 bases and V by 3 bases; bases with no gene match: 6. The donors were part of the validation cohort of 95 to 150 subjects. That cohort was separate from the first cohort, which comprised 500 to 700 subjects. This chain links TRBV5-6 with TRBJ2-7; 10 nucleotides align to TRBD2. The sequence was obtained from a man between 18 and 35 years old in good health and CMV-seronegative. Sequencing was done on a sample of PBMCs. CDR3 in DNA: TGTGCCAGCAGCTGGATTAGCGGGAGGCCCTCCTACGAGCAGTACTTC. This codes for CASSWISGRPSYEQYF.